These T cell receptor beta chains were read from a single sample in a study of blood T cell repertoires in COVID-19. Sequencing was performed with immunoSEQ multiplex PCR; in TCRdb, only in-frame clones are kept and a portion is missing. The sample carries more than 65,000 clones, around 85% recorded once. The source material was peripheral blood. These TCRs come from a man aged 60 to 69 with acute or convalescent COVID-19. Each CDR3 is given with its conserved first and last residue. Each record gives: D gene, V gene, J gene, clone size, CDR3 DNA, CDR3 protein. The D gene is left open where the match is weak. Expanded clones get a size class; other rows say once, few or many, or leave the size out.

>.|TRBV3-1/TRBV3-2|TRBJ1-2|.
TGTGCCAGCAGCCAAGATACCAACTCCGAAAACTATGGCTACACCTTC
CASSQDTNSENYGYTF
>.|TRBV14|TRBJ2-3|.
TGTGCCAGCAGCCAAGACCGATTTGGACTCTGGGGCACAGATACGCAGTATTTT
CASSQDRFGLWGTDTQYF
>.|TRBV2|TRBJ1-2|.
TGTGCCAGCAGTGAATATGACACGGGAGGCTACACCTTC
CASSEYDTGGYTF
>.|TRBV29-1|TRBJ1-1|.
TGCAGCGCCCTAGGGAGAACAGTTGAAGCTTTCTTT
CSALGRTVEAFF
>.|TRBV18|TRBJ2-7|.
TGTGCCAGCTCCGATTCAAGCGTCGACAGCTCCTACGAGCAGTACTTC
CASSDSSVDSSYEQYF
>.|TRBV10-2|TRBJ1-6|once
TGCGCCAGCTCGCGGGGCCAAAATTCACCCCTCCACTTT
CASSRGQNSPLHF
>.|TRBV19|TRBJ2-1|once
TGTGCCAGTAGTATACAGGCGGGCTACAATGAGCAGTTCTTC
CASSIQAGYNEQFF
>.|TRBV25-1|TRBJ1-1|.
TGTGCCAGCAGTGAGGCCCCCTTTAATTCGGGATACACTGAAGCTTTCTTT
CASSEAPFNSGYTEAFF
>TRBD2|TRBV19|TRBJ2-7|.
TGTGCCAGTAGTACCCGAGCTAGCGGGGGGGCCTACGAGCAGTACTTC
CASSTRASGGAYEQYF
>.|TRBV9|TRBJ1-3|.
TGTGCCAGCAGCCCGGGAGGAAACACCATATATTTT
CASSPGGNTIYF
>TRBD2|TRBV10-3|TRBJ2-3|once
TGTGCCATCAGTGGGGAGCGGGGGGGCGGAGATACGCAGTATTTT
CAISGERGGGDTQYF
>TRBD1|TRBV7-9|TRBJ1-2|.
TGTGCCAGCAGCTCTTACAGGGGCGCCACCTTCTATGGCTACACCTTC
CASSSYRGATFYGYTF
>TRBD2|TRBV11-2|TRBJ2-1|.
TGTGCCAGCAGCCGGGACTACCAAGACAATGAGCAGTTCTTC
CASSRDYQDNEQFF
>TRBD2|TRBV7-6|TRBJ2-7|.
TGTGCCAGCAGCTTAGGGCTAGCGGGGGGTTTATACGAGCAGTACTTC
CASSLGLAGGLYEQYF
>.|TRBV5-5|TRBJ2-7|.
TGTGCCAGCAGCCCGGGTGAGGGCTCCTCGCGGGTTAGGAGCTCCTACGAGCAGTACTTC
CASSPGEGSSRVRSSYEQYF
>TRBD1|TRBV15|TRBJ2-1|.
TGTGCCACCAGCCGGGACAGGGGTGGCAATGAGCAGTTCTTC
CATSRDRGGNEQFF
>TRBD1|TRBV4-1|TRBJ2-6|.
TGCGCCAGCAGCCACCACCCGGGACAGCCGGATCCTGGGGCCAACGTCCTGACTTTC
CASSHHPGQPDPGANVLTF
>.|TRBV30|TRBJ1-3|.
TGTGCCTGGAGTGTATCGGGGGGAACTTCTGGAAACACCATATATTTT
CAWSVSGGTSGNTIYF
>TRBD2|TRBV7-9|TRBJ2-3|.
TGTGCCAGCAGCTTAGGACTAGCGGGGGGTTCGGATACGCAGTATTTT
CASSLGLAGGSDTQYF
>.|TRBV5-1|TRBJ2-2|.
TGCGCCAGCAGCTTGGCCGGGGGCACCGGGGAGCTGTTTTTT
CASSLAGGTGELFF
>.|TRBV14|TRBJ1-6|few
TGTGCCAGCAGCCAAGATCTCGCGAATTCACCCCTCCACTTT
CASSQDLANSPLHF
>TRBD2|TRBV29-1|TRBJ2-5|.
TGCAGCGTTAGGCTTAGCGGGGGTGAGACCCAGTACTTC
CSVRLSGGETQYF
>.|TRBV19|TRBJ1-2|.
TGTGCCAGTAGTATGATGCCCCCAGGTTGGGGCTACACCTTC
CASSMMPPGWGYTF
>TRBD1|TRBV18|TRBJ1-1|once
TGTGCCAGCTCACCACCCGGGACAGGGGGCCACACTGAAGCTTTCTTT
CASSPPGTGGHTEAFF
>.|TRBV29-1|TRBJ2-7|few
TGCAGCGCCGAGGACAACACCTACGAGCAGTACTTC
CSAEDNTYEQYF
>.|TRBV4-1|TRBJ1-2|medium-sized
TGCGCCAGCAGCCATGTCGGGACAAATAATGGCTACACCTTC
CASSHVGTNNGYTF
>.|TRBV7-6|TRBJ2-5|.
TGTGCCAGCAGCTTAATCGGGAGCGGTGGGCTAGAGACCCAGTACTTC
CASSLIGSGGLETQYF
>.|TRBV6-2/TRBV6-3|TRBJ2-2|.
TGTGCCAGCAGTCGACAGCAACCGAACACCGGGGAGCTGTTTTTT
CASSRQQPNTGELFF
>TRBD2|TRBV10-3|TRBJ2-5|.
TGTGCCATCAGTGAGGCAGTAGCGGGGGGGCAGTACTTC
CAISEAVAGGQYF
>.|TRBV12-5|TRBJ1-2|.
TGTGCTAGTGGTTTGGTAGGAGGGGCCACCGATGGCTACACCTTC
CASGLVGGATDGYTF
>.|TRBV11-2|TRBJ1-2|.
TGTGCCAGCAGCACTTTTGCTGGCTACACCTTC
CASSTFAGYTF
>.|TRBV7-2|TRBJ1-6|once
TGTGCCAGCAGCTTATCTATCTCACCCCTCCACTTT
CASSLSISPLHF
>.|TRBV11-1|TRBJ2-1|.
TGTGCCAGCAGCTTATTGGTTGGGGCGGTCTACAATGAGCAGTTCTTC
CASSLLVGAVYNEQFF
>TRBD1|TRBV10-2|TRBJ1-5|.
TGCGCCAGCAGTGATCCCGGGACAGGGAGTCGGCAGCCCCAGCATTTT
CASSDPGTGSRQPQHF
>.|TRBV25-1|TRBJ2-1|.
TGTGCCAGCAGTGAACCGCTTGGGGGGATAGGCAATGAGCAGTTCTTC
CASSEPLGGIGNEQFF
>.|TRBV6-5|TRBJ1-6|once
TGTGCCAGCAGGGCGGGGAGTAATTCACCCCTCCACTTT
CASRAGSNSPLHF
>TRBD1|TRBV19|TRBJ1-5|.
TGTGCCAGTAGTAGAGGACAGGGTGGGTTGAAGCCCCAGCATTTT
CASSRGQGGLKPQHF
>TRBD1|TRBV19|TRBJ1-5|.
TGTGCCAGTAGTATGACAGGGGAGGCCAATCAGCCCCAGCATTTT
CASSMTGEANQPQHF
>TRBD1|TRBV5-1|TRBJ2-5|.
TGCGCCTCAACATACCAGGGACAGGGAGTAGAGACCCAGTACTTC
CASTYQGQGVETQYF
>.|TRBV21-1|TRBJ1-6|once
TGTGCCAGCAGCAAAAGGGGACAGGCCACGGGGAATTCACCCCTCCACTTT
CASSKRGQATGNSPLHF
>.|TRBV5-8|TRBJ1-4|.
TGTGCCAGCAGCTTGGGACCAGGGGATGAAAAACTGTTTTTT
CASSLGPGDEKLFF
>TRBD1|TRBV24-1|TRBJ2-7|.
TGTGCCACCAGTGATCCCGATATGACAGGGGTGGACGAGCAGTACTTC
CATSDPDMTGVDEQYF
>TRBD2|TRBV6-4|TRBJ2-1|once
TGTGCCAGCAGTGACCCTAGCGGGGGGGACAATGAGCAGTTCTTC
CASSDPSGGDNEQFF
>.|TRBV18|TRBJ1-1|.
TGTGCCAGCTCAGAGACAGGAGAGACTGAAGCTTTCTTT
CASSETGETEAFF
>TRBD1|TRBV6-5|TRBJ2-7|.
TGTGCCACAAAGGAGGCAGGGGGAACCTACGAGCAGTACTTC
CATKEAGGTYEQYF
>.|TRBV19|TRBJ1-1|.
TGTGCCAGTTCTCCAGCGGGGTCGAGGAACACTGAAGCTTTCTTT
CASSPAGSRNTEAFF
>TRBD1|TRBV12-5|TRBJ2-7|.
TGTGCTAGTGGTGCCGACAGGGGATTCTACGAGCAGTACTTC
CASGADRGFYEQYF
>TRBD1|TRBV5-1|TRBJ1-2|.
TGCGCCAGCAGCTGGGGACAGGGTGAATATGGCTACACCTTC
CASSWGQGEYGYTF
>TRBD1|TRBV5-5|TRBJ2-1|.
TGTGCCAGCAGCACCTACAGGGGCCTATACAATGAGCAGTTCTTC
CASSTYRGLYNEQFF
>.|TRBV2|TRBJ2-7|.
TGTGCCTCTACCCCGGGGTCCTACGAGCAGTACTTC
CASTPGSYEQYF
>.|TRBV5-6|TRBJ1-2|.
TGTGCCAGCAGCTTGGGTTCGGCAGCGGGATATGGCTACACCTTC
CASSLGSAAGYGYTF